This T cell receptor beta chain was identified during a study of B cell selection in AIRE deficiency (dated by TCRdb to between 2017 and 2020). For the study in its entirety: A comparison of TCRbeta repertoires of sorted blood CD4+ conventional T cells and regulatory T cells was made between AIRE-deficient patients and healthy controls. The TCR-sequenced cohort comprised roughly 5 AIRE-deficient APECED patients and roughly 5 healthy control donors. Broad study findings and their caveats: About 30% of the Treg TCRbeta sequences shared among healthy donors were found in patient Tconv cells, which suggests that Treg-biased clones were diverted into the Tconv compartment. CDR3s were shorter in shared Treg sequences, reflecting a bias toward rearrangements that have few non-templated nucleotide insertions. Only TCRbeta chains were sequenced, and around 37% of shared healthy-donor Treg sequences were also present in healthy Tconv cells, possibly due to differing TCRalpha chains. Among 3,500 to 4,500 shared Treg TCRbeta sequences, around 30% were shared exclusively among healthy donors and 9% to 10% exclusively among patients, which suggests that Treg selection is less efficient in the absence of AIRE. In AIRE-deficient patients, Tconv and Treg cells had TCRBV gene usage, CDR3 length and TCR diversity comparable to those in healthy donors.

The immunoSEQ platform was used to sequence the TCRbeta chain. As for the original processing: When conventional T cell repertoires were pooled, patients gave 100,000 to 120,000 distinct in-frame TCRbeta sequences, while healthy donors gave 130,000 to 150,000. Treg TCRbeta sequences shared by two or more individuals were defined as public, and these public Treg TCRbeta sequences were subsequently searched for in Tconv repertoires. Differences between groups were assessed using Mann-Whitney U tests with Bonferroni-Dunn correction in GraphPad Prism 7.03. Entries here come from immuneACCESS through TCRdb and include only in-frame sequences with V and J called. Some clones fail to appear in such tables; in the studies checked, an unresolved V gene covers under half of the shortfall, and the cause of the remainder is unknown. V, J and clone size were drawn from that table, and D and trimming were deduced from the DNA. The sample contains approximately 25,000 clones, just under 97% of them found a single time. Together, the top ten hold 0.2% to 0.3% of the sample.

Regarding this clone: Its specific antigen is unknown. Nothing much larger sits one base from this clone, and base qualities are not available.

The CDR3 holds 16 amino acids from the cysteine to the phenylalanine. Solely the CDR3 DNA is kept, with 48 bases framed from the first base. Unmatched junction bases come to 8, with V trimmed by 3 bases and J by 0 bases. As encoded in the germline V gene (reference sequence), CDR1 is SEHNR while CDR2 is FQNEAQ. For sorting, conventional CD4 T cells were defined as CD4+CD127+ cells. The healthy donors who provided the control samples were not related to the patients. A FACSAria flow cytometer was used to sort the Tconv and Treg cells intended for TCRbeta sequencing. The sorted cells were collected in 5-ml round-bottom polystyrene tubes, and the dry cell pellets were frozen at -80 degrees C prior to sequencing.

Recombination joined TRBV7-9 with TRBJ2-7; TRBD2 aligns with 7 central bases. This clonotype was sampled from a human donor in good health. Sequenced: CD4+CD127+ conventional T cells sorted from PBMCs. CDR3 loop: CASSFIGGRTSYEQYF. The DNA sequence follows: TGTGCCAGCAGCTTCATCGGCGGGAGAACCTCCTACGAGCAGTACTTC. When the CDR3 is completed using the reference TRBV7-9 and TRBJ2-7 genes on either side, the full variable domain is DTGVSQNPRHKITKRGQNVTFRCDPISEHNRLYWYRQTLGQGPEFLTYFQNEAQLEKSRLLSDRFSAERPKGSFSTLEIQRTEQGDSAMYLCASSFIGGRTSYEQYFGPGTRLTVT.